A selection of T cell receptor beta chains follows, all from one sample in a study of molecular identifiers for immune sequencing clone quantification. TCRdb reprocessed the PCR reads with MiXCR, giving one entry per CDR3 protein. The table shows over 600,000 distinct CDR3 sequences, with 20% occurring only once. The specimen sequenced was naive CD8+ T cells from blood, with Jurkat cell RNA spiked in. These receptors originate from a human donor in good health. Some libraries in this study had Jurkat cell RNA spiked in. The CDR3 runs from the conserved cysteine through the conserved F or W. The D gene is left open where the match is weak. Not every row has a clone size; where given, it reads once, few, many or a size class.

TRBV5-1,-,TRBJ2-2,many,CASSPGFRTGELFF,TGCGCCAGCAGCCCTGGTTTTAGGACCGGGGAGCTGTTTTTT
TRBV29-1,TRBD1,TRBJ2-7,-,CSVEDREIYEQYF,TGCAGCGTGGAAGACAGGGAAATATACGAGCAGTACTTC
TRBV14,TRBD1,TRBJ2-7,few,CASSPTTDRATYEQYF,TGTGCCAGCAGCCCCACCACGGACAGGGCGACCTACGAGCAGTACTTC
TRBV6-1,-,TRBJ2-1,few,CASSEAEGGNAYSEQFF,TGTGCCAGCAGTGAAGCGGAGGGGGGGAACGCATATAGTGAGCAGTTCTTC
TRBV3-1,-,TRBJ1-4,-,CASSQNPGYNEKLFF,TGTGCCAGCAGCCAAAACCCGGGATATAATGAAAAACTGTTTTTT
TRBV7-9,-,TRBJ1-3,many,CASSPDPSGNTIYF,TGTGCCAGCAGCCCGGACCCCTCTGGAAACACCATATATTTT
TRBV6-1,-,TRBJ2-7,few,CASRVTDNYEQYF,TGTGCCAGCAGGGTAACAGACAACTACGAGCAGTACTTC
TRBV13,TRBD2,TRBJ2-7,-,CASSLGTSGSFGDEQYF,TGTGCCAGCAGCTTAGGTACTAGCGGGAGCTTTGGGGACGAGCAGTACTTC
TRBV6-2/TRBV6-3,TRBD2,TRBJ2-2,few,CASSVGLAGPGELFF,TGTGCCAGCAGTGTAGGACTAGCGGGACCCGGGGAGCTGTTTTTT
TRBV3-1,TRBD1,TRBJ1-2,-,CASSQFPPGQGPLGYTF,TGTGCCAGCAGCCAGTTTCCCCCGGGACAGGGCCCCCTGGGGTACACCTTC
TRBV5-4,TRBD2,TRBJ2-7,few,CASSTPGLAVDEQYF,TGTGCCAGCAGCACGCCGGGCCTAGCGGTCGACGAGCAGTACTTC
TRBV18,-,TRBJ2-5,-,CASSPPRDGVTAQYF,TGTGCCAGCTCACCGCCACGGGACGGCGTAACGGCCCAGTACTTC
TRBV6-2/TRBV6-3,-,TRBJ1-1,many,CASSEDGLANTEAFF,TGTGCCAGCAGTGAGGACGGACTCGCGAACACTGAAGCTTTCTTT
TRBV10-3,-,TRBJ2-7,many,CAISEPQVPYEQYF,TGTGCCATCAGTGAGCCACAGGTCCCCTACGAGCAGTACTTC
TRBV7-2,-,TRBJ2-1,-,CASSEKIWGTYNEQFF,TGTGCCAGCAGCGAAAAGATCTGGGGGACCTACAATGAGCAGTTCTTC
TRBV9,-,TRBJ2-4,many,CASSGSGAKNIQYF,TGTGCCAGCAGCGGTTCAGGGGCCAAAAACATTCAGTACTTC
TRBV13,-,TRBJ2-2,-,CAGTRSGQRYTGELFF,TGTGCCGGCACCCGGAGTGGGCAGAGGTACACCGGGGAGCTGTTTTTT
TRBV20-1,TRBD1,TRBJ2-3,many,CSTTSDREDTQYF,TGCAGTACCACTTCTGACAGGGAAGATACGCAGTATTTT
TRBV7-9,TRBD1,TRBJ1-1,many,CASKSAGGKLGTEAFF,TGTGCCAGCAAATCGGCAGGGGGGAAGTTAGGCACTGAAGCTTTCTTT
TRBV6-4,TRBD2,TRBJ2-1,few,CASSDSPLAGGRNEQFF,TGTGCCAGCAGTGACTCCCCTCTAGCGGGGGGGCGTAATGAGCAGTTCTTC